The present T cell receptor (beta chain) was sequenced within a study of blood T cell repertoires in COVID-19. Background on the study: COVID-19 samples, acute and convalescent, were from the United States, Italy and Spain. T cells, B-cell-depleted T cells, or PBMCs supplied cDNA or gDNA.

This CDR3 is built from 12 residues. Germline V CDR1 and CDR2: LNHDA, SQIVND (reference sequence). Trimming cost V 8 bases and J 5 bases, with 12 bases left between them. Study processing details: Nucleated cell number was recorded as an estimate derived from reference gene primer amplification. Clones were read by immunoSEQ multiplex PCR, and TCRdb kept only the in-frame ones, dropping some. V, J and clone size were drawn from that table, and D and trimming were deduced from the DNA. The sample yields 150,000 to 250,000 clones, about 80% seen once. This TCR was sampled from a human donor with acute or convalescent COVID-19. The donor label of this sample is uncertain. What was sequenced was peripheral blood. This chain uses TRBV19 with TRBJ1-1; D is unresolved. The CDR3 region is CASLSQRTEAFF. CDR3 nucleotides: TGTGCCAGTCTCTCCCAGAGGACTGAAGCTTTCTTT.